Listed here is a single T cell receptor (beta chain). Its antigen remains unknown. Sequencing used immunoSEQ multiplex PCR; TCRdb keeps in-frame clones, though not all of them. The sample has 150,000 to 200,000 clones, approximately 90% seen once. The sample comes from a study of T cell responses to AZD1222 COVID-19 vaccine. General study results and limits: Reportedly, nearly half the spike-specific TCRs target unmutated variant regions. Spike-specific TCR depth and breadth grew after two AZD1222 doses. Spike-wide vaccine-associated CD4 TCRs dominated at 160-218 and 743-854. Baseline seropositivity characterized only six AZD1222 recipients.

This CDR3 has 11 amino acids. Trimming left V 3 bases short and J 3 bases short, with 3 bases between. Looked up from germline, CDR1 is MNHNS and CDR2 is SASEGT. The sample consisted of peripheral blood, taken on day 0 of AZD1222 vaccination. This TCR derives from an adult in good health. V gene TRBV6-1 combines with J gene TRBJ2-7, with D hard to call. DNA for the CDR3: TGTGCCAGCAGTGAGTACTACGAGCAGTACTTC. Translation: CASSEYYEQYF.